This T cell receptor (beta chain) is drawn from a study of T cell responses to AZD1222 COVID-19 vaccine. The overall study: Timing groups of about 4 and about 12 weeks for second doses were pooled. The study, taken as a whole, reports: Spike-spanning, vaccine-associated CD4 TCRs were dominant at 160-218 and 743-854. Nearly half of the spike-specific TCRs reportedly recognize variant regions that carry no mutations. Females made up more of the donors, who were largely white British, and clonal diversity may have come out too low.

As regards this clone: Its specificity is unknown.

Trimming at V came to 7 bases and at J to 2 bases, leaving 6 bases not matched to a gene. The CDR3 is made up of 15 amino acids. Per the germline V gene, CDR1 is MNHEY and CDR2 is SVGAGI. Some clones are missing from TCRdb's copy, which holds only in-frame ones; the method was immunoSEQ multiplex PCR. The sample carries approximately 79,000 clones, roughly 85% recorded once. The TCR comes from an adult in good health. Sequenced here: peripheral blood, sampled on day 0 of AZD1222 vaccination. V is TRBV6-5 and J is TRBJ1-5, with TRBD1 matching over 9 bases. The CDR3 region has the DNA TGTGCCAGCACCCGGACAGGGGCAGGCAATCAGCCCCAGCATTTT. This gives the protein CASTRTGAGNQPQHF.